The 9 T cell receptor beta chains listed next were all sequenced from one sample in a study of T cell responses to AZD1222 COVID-19 vaccine. Some clones are missing from TCRdb's copy, which holds only in-frame ones; the method was immunoSEQ multiplex PCR. This table has roughly 120,000 clones, just over 85% appearing once. The sample here was peripheral blood, taken on day 0 of AZD1222 vaccination. Receptor source: an adult in good health.

The chain uses TRBV10-3 and TRBJ2-7, with 15 bases aligning to TRBD2. Trimming took 6 bases from V and 3 from J; bases not matched to a gene: 12. The CDR3 sequence is 18 residues long. The germline gives CDR1 ENHRY, CDR2 SYGVKD. The CDR3 DNA is TGTGCCATCAGAGCACCCCGGACTAGCGGGGGGGCTTACTACGAGCAGTACTTC. This codes for CAIRAPRTSGGAYYEQYF.

The rearrangement uses TRBV7-6 and TRBJ2-7, with 10 bases lining up with TRBD1. Germline CDR1 SGHVS, CDR2 FNYEAQ. The CDR3 is made up of 15 amino acids. The J segment lost 7 bases and the V segment lost 2 bases, leaving 8 bases of the junction unmatched. The CDR3 loop reads CASSLSGTGAREQYF. CDR3 in DNA: TGTGCCAGCAGCTTATCCGGGACAGGGGCACGGGAGCAGTACTTC.

V and J are TRBV30 and TRBJ1-1; 7 nucleotides align to TRBD1. CDR3 size: 16 residues. Trimming took 0 bases from V and 0 from J; bases not matched to a gene: 7. From germline, CDR1 is GTSNPN and CDR2 SVGIG (reference sequence). Here the CDR3 DNA reads TGTGCCTGGAGTGTACGCAGGGGGAGGATGAACACTGAAGCTTTCTTT. Translating it yields CAWSVRRGRMNTEAFF.

The rearrangement uses TRBV19 and TRBJ2-1; 10 nucleotides match TRBD2. Germline assignment: CDR1 LNHDA and CDR2 SQIVND (reference sequence). CDR3 length equals 15 residues. Trimming at V came to 6 bases and at J to 3 bases, leaving 5 bases not matched to a gene. DNA of the CDR3: TGTGCCAGTAGCCCGCTAGCGGGAGTCTACAATGAGCAGTTCTTC. Translated: CASSPLAGVYNEQFF.

The chain links TRBV28 to TRBJ2-1; D is undetermined. Germline loops: CDR1 MDHEN, CDR2 SYDVKM. The germline V and J ends were trimmed by 6 bases and 5 bases, with 14 bases remaining between them. The CDR3 loop spans 14 amino acids. CDR3: CASSPEDRNNEQFF. In nucleotides, the CDR3 is TGTGCCAGCAGCCCCGAGGATCGCAACAATGAGCAGTTCTTC.

This clone was seen just once. V is TRBV4-3 and J is TRBJ2-1; either TRBD1 or TRBD2 may fit D (5 bases each). The germline V and J ends were trimmed by 3 bases and 7 bases, with 16 bases remaining between them. The germline V gene has CDR1 LGHNA and CDR2 YSLEER. This CDR3 spans 15 amino acids. This CDR3 is CASSHLTGAQNEQFF. CDR3 DNA: TGCGCCAGCAGCCACCTGACCGGGGCTCAGAATGAGCAGTTCTTC.

Note on this clone: Within the sample, other DNA sequences also encode this same CDR3. The chain carries TRBV3-1 (or the pseudogene TRBV3-2) and TRBJ1-5; tentative D call: TRBD1 (5 bases). V dropped 4 bases and J dropped 2 bases, with 12 bases sitting between them. The length of the CDR3 is 15 residues. Per germline, CDR1 LGHDT and CDR2 YNNKEL (reference sequence). CDR3 loop: CASSPGTGGNQPQHF. The CDR3, as DNA: TGTGCCAGCAGCCCCGGGACTGGGGGCAATCAGCCCCAGCATTTT.

This sequence joins TRBV11-2 and TRBJ2-2; the D gene could be TRBD1 or TRBD2 (5 bases each). There are 16 residues in the CDR3. Germline V gene lookup returns CDR1 SGHAT and CDR2 FQNNGV. Trimming shortened V by 3 bases and J by 9 bases, and 20 bases separated the two germline ends. The CDR3 here is CASSLGQESGWRELFF. CDR3 bases: TGTGCCAGCAGCTTGGGGCAGGAGAGCGGCTGGCGGGAGCTGTTTTTT.

The J gene is TRBJ1-2, the V gene TRBV6-5; D unclear. Trimming stripped 6 bases from V and 5 bases from J, with 7 bases between. The CDR3 sequence is 11 residues long. CDR1 and CDR2 from the germline V gene are MNHEY and SVGAGI. CDR3 loop: CASRDNYGYTF. The CDR3, as DNA: TGTGCCAGCAGGGATAATTATGGCTACACCTTC.